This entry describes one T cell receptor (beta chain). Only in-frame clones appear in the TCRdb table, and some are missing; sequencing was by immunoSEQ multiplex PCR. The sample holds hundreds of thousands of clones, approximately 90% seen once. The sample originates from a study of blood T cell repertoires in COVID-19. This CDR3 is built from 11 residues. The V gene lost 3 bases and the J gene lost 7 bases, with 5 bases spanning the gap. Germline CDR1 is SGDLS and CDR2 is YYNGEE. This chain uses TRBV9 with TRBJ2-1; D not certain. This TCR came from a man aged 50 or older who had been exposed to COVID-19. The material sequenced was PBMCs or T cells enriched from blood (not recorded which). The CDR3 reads CASSARNEQFF. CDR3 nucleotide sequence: TGTGCCAGCAGCGCGAGGAATGAGCAGTTCTTC.